Shown below are 27 T cell receptor beta chains from a single sample sequenced in a study of T-cell reconstitution after alpha-beta-depleted transplantation in children. Unique molecular identifiers were used to barcode this TCRbeta library. TCRdb re-analysed the PCR reads in MiXCR, keeping a single row per CDR3 protein. The repertoire includes about 900,000 distinct CDR3 sequences, about 30% of them detected once, and roughly 30% sits in the top ten. The sample was PBMCs, mostly from graft donor cells, taken 360 days after TCRalphabeta/CD19-depleted stem cell transplant. The source is a boy under three years old who had a stem cell transplant for SCID, so the T cells may come from the graft donor.

This clonotype was picked up a small number of times. V is TRBV20-1 and J is TRBJ2-3; 7 bases agree with TRBD2. The CDR3 is 15 amino acids. The V and J ends lost 1 base and 4 bases, in that order; junction bases with no gene match: 8. Germline V CDR1 and CDR2: DFQATT, SNEGSKA (reference sequence). The CDR3 coding sequence is TGCAGTGCTAGAGCCGGGACTAAGACTGCAGATACGCAGTATTTT. Translating it yields CSARAGTKTADTQYF.

This clonotype was found a few times. The chain links TRBV5-5 to TRBJ2-1; 9 nucleotides match TRBD1. This CDR3 comprises 16 residues. V was pared by 0 bases and J by 7 bases, with 8 bases of the junction left unmatched. The germline V gene encodes CDR1 SGHKS and CDR2 YYEKEE (reference sequence). The CDR3 loop is CASSLGQGGPRNEQFF. In DNA, the CDR3 is TGTGCCAGCAGCTTGGGACAGGGGGGCCCTAGGAATGAGCAGTTCTTC.

The J gene is TRBJ1-2, the V gene TRBV29-1; TRBD1 is a possible D gene (6 bases). This CDR3 is 16 amino acids long. CDR1 and CDR2 from the germline V gene are SQVTM and ANQGSEA. Trimming cost V 7 bases and J 4 bases, with 25 bases left between them. DNA for the CDR3: TGCAGCGCTGGGGGGGGCTCGGACAGAGCCACCTATGGCTACACCTTC. This encodes CSAGGGSDRATYGYTF. The whole variable domain, remainder taken from reference TRBV29-1 and TRBJ1-2, is SAVISQKPSRDICQRGTSLTIQCQVDSQVTMMFWYRQQPGQSLTLIATANQGSEATYESGFVIDKFPISRPNLTFSTLTVSNMSPEDSSIYLCSAGGGSDRATYGYTFGSGTRLTVV.

The chain links TRBV29-1 to TRBJ1-3; a possible D gene is TRBD1 (5 bases). The V end lost 0 bases, the J end lost 0 bases, and 12 bases lay between the germline ends. The germline V gene encodes CDR1 SQVTM and CDR2 ANQGSEA. The CDR3 has 16 residues. The CDR3 is CSVEDLGVGSGNTIYF. DNA of the CDR3: TGCAGCGTTGAAGATCTAGGGGTTGGCTCTGGAAACACCATATATTTT.

The gene calls are TRBV7-9 and TRBJ1-4; no firm D call. V shed 10 bases and J shed 0 bases, with 15 bases lying between them. This CDR3 contains 15 residues. Germline V CDR1 and CDR2: SEHNR, FQNEAQ (reference sequence). CDR3 DNA: TGTGCCACCGCGGAAGGAATATCAACTAATGAAAAACTGTTTTTT. As protein: CATAEGISTNEKLFF.

The genes are TRBV20-1 and TRBJ2-3; D is uncertain. The V gene lost 1 base and the J gene lost 2 bases, with 16 bases spanning the gap. The CDR3 loop spans 16 amino acids. Germline V gene sequence: CDR1 DFQATT, CDR2 SNEGSKA (reference sequence). The CDR3 protein is CSARGPLGRPTDTQYF. The CDR3 DNA is TGCAGTGCTAGAGGGCCCCTAGGGCGTCCCACAGATACGCAGTATTTT.

The chain carries TRBV20-1 and TRBJ2-1; TRBD1 agrees at 7 bases. Per germline, CDR1 DFQATT and CDR2 SNEGSKA (reference sequence). The CDR3 spans 14 residues. V was clipped by 3 bases and J by 10 bases; unmatched bases: 12. CDR3 residues: CSASVRTGRQEQFF. Written as DNA, the CDR3 is TGCAGTGCTAGTGTGAGGACAGGTCGTCAGGAGCAGTTCTTC.

The chain is built from TRBV19 and TRBJ2-1, with D possibly being TRBD1 (5 bases). Germline CDR1 reads LNHDA; CDR2 reads SQIVND (reference sequence). The ends were cut back, 5 bases at V and 0 bases at J, with 17 bases in the middle. The CDR3 has 17 amino acids. CDR3 sequence: CASSGPIRQSSYNEQFF. The CDR3 nucleotides read TGTGCCAGTAGTGGCCCCATCCGACAGAGCTCCTACAATGAGCAGTTCTTC.

This clonotype showed up just a few times. This sequence joins TRBV7-2 and TRBJ2-7, with D perhaps matching TRBD2 (6 bases). V was trimmed by 2 bases and J by 2 bases, leaving 13 bases between them. The V gene's germline CDR1 is SGHTA and CDR2 FQGNSA. The CDR3 spans 15 residues. The CDR3 is CASSLQAGFTYEQYF. The CDR3 DNA reads as TGTGCCAGCAGCTTACAAGCGGGCTTTACCTACGAGCAGTACTTC.

This clonotype has just a few counts. The chain combines TRBV20-1 with TRBJ2-1; TRBD2 agrees at 14 bases. Germline V CDR1 and CDR2: DFQATT, SNEGSKA (reference sequence). The V gene end was trimmed by 5 bases and the J gene end by 6 bases; junction bases not matched to a gene: 3. The CDR3 runs 14 residues. The CDR3 loop is CSADGLAGGNEQFF. The CDR3 DNA is TGCAGTGCTGACGGACTAGCGGGGGGCAATGAGCAGTTCTTC.

CDR3 region: CASSYSAGGPGMGETQYF. The CDR3, as DNA: TGTGCCAGCAGTTACTCCGCGGGGGGGCCCGGTATGGGTGAGACCCAGTACTTC. V gene TRBV6-5 combines with J gene TRBJ2-5, with 9 bases aligning to TRBD2. Germline V gene sequence: CDR1 MNHEY, CDR2 SVGAGI. V shed 0 bases and J 5 bases; nucleotides not matched to a gene: 13. The CDR3 loop spans 18 amino acids.

This rearrangement joins TRBV7-2 to TRBJ2-3; D possibly matches TRBD1 or TRBD2 (5 bases each). The V and J ends lost 3 bases and 9 bases respectively, with 16 bases between them. This CDR3 comprises 14 residues. CDR1 and CDR2 from the germline V gene are SGHTA and FQGNSA. This CDR3 reads CASSFRGPPRTQYF. The DNA of the CDR3 is TGTGCCAGCAGCTTCCGGGGCCCGCCAAGGACGCAGTATTTT.

The CDR3 loop is CASRAGPGGYTF. The CDR3 DNA sequence: TGTGCCAGCCGTGCCGGACCTGGAGGCTACACCTTC. This rearrangement joins TRBV12-3 or TRBV12-4 to TRBJ1-2; unclear D gene. The V gene lost 8 bases and the J gene lost 8 bases, with 15 bases spanning the gap. The CDR3 totals 12 residues.

The chain recombines TRBV20-1 with TRBJ2-4; D may be TRBD1 or TRBD2 (5 bases each). Germline lookup yields CDR1 DFQATT and CDR2 SNEGSKA (reference sequence). Trimming took off 3 bases at V and 0 bases at J, with 12 bases between the two ends. CDR3 length equals 15 residues. Here the CDR3 reads CSARGDELAKNIQYF. CDR3 bases: TGCAGTGCTAGGGGGGATGAACTAGCCAAAAACATTCAGTACTTC.

There are a few counts of this clonotype. The chain is built from TRBV5-1 and TRBJ2-1; maybe TRBD1 (7 bases). V was cut by 2 bases and J by 6 bases, with 18 bases left in between. The CDR3 runs 16 residues. The V gene's germline CDR1 is SGHRS and CDR2 YFSETQ. The CDR3 DNA is TGCGCCAGCAGCTTCGCACAGGGGTGGGGACTCAATGAGCAGTTCTTC. This sequence encodes CASSFAQGWGLNEQFF.

The chain has TRBV7-8 and TRBJ1-3; D may be TRBD1 (6 bases). The CDR3 totals 18 residues. V lost 1 base, J lost 0 bases, and 16 bases lay in between. Germline assignment: CDR1 SGHVS and CDR2 FQNEAQ. CDR3 DNA sequence: TGTGCCAGCAGCTTAGACCCCAGGGGCCCCTTCTCTGGAAACACCATATATTTT. Translated, it gives CASSLDPRGPFSGNTIYF.

The chain carries TRBV6-5 and TRBJ1-5; unclear D gene. V was cut by 6 bases and J by 9 bases, with 12 bases left in between. From germline, CDR1 is MNHEY and CDR2 SVGAGI. CDR3 length: 12 amino acids. The CDR3 reads CASSPLDTPQHF. CDR3 in DNA: TGTGCCAGCAGCCCCCTCGACACGCCCCAGCATTTT.

V is TRBV25-1 and J is TRBJ1-3; maybe TRBD1 (5 bases). Trimming shortened V by 3 bases and J by 2 bases, and 11 bases separated the two germline ends. The V gene's germline CDR1 is MGHDK and CDR2 SYGVNS. The CDR3 loop spans 15 amino acids. CDR3 sequence: CASSDAGLAGNTIYF. CDR3 nucleotides: TGTGCCAGCAGTGATGCAGGGCTGGCTGGAAACACCATATATTTT.

This clonotype occurred many times. The chain recombines TRBV6-5 with TRBJ1-2; D unresolved. The CDR3 loop spans 15 amino acids. The V gene lost 2 bases and the J gene lost 3 bases, with 13 bases spanning the gap. The V gene's germline CDR1 is MNHEY and CDR2 SVGAGI. CDR3 loop: CASSYRIPNYYGYTF. CDR3 in DNA: TGTGCCAGCAGTTACCGAATCCCGAACTACTATGGCTACACCTTC.

The chain has TRBV20-1 and TRBJ1-1; TRBD1 might be the D (5 bases). With 6 bases removed from V and 4 bases from J, the gap between germline ends came to 18 bases. The CDR3 runs 14 residues. Germline CDR1 is DFQATT and CDR2 is SNEGSKA (reference sequence). In DNA, the CDR3 is TGCAGTGCAATCGGGCCCCGGGGGGTCACTGAAGCTTTCTTT. Its protein product is CSAIGPRGVTEAFF.

The V gene is TRBV6-2 or TRBV6-3, the J gene TRBJ2-3, with 10 bases that match TRBD1. This CDR3 spans 15 amino acids. The germline V gene has CDR1 MNHEY and CDR2 SVGEGT. Germline trimming cut 7 bases from V and 2 bases from J; bases unmatched to any gene: 6. In DNA, the CDR3 is TGTGCCAGCACCAAACGACAGGGGGCCACAGATACGCAGTATTTT. Translated: CASTKRQGATDTQYF.

This clonotype was observed a handful of times. The gene calls are TRBV4-1 and TRBJ1-5; D uncertain. The CDR3 spans 14 residues. The V gene's germline CDR1 is MGHRA and CDR2 YSYEKL. V lost 0 bases and J lost 5, with 8 bases in between. CDR3 residues: CASSQDLGDQPQHF. In nucleotides, the CDR3 is TGCGCCAGCAGCCAAGATCTGGGTGATCAGCCCCAGCATTTT.

V gene TRBV4-3 combines with J gene TRBJ2-7; TRBD2 matches at 10 bases. The V gene's germline CDR1 is LGHNA and CDR2 YSLEER. Germline trimming cut 2 bases from V and 2 bases from J; bases unmatched to any gene: 3. CDR3 length: 15 residues. CDR3 residues: CASSQRLAGAYEQYF. The CDR3 DNA follows: TGCGCCAGCAGCCAACGACTAGCGGGCGCCTACGAGCAGTACTTC.

This clonotype has just a few counts. The chain employs TRBV20-1 and TRBJ2-3; D is uncertain. The V end was cut by 3 bases, the J end by 2 bases, with 15 bases between. The V gene's germline CDR1 is DFQATT and CDR2 SNEGSKA (reference sequence). The CDR3 extends over 15 amino acids. DNA of the CDR3: TGCAGTGCTAGTTTTTCCCTAGGAACCACAGATACGCAGTATTTT. Protein product: CSASFSLGTTDTQYF.

The sample holds one count of this clonotype. This rearrangement joins TRBV15 to TRBJ1-1; possibly TRBD1 for D (5 bases). V was cut by 0 bases and J by 2 bases, with 10 bases left in between. The CDR3 runs to 15 residues. The germline gives CDR1 LNHNV, CDR2 YYDKDF (reference sequence). The CDR3 spells CATSRDRDGNTEAFF. CDR3 coding DNA: TGTGCCACCAGCAGAGACCGGGACGGCAACACTGAAGCTTTCTTT.

This clonotype was counted at least ten times. The chain is built from TRBV11-2 and TRBJ2-3; D uncertain. Germline-derived CDR1 and CDR2 are SGHAT and FQNNGV. The CDR3 runs 15 residues. V lost 1 base, J lost 0 bases, and 8 bases lay in between. DNA of the CDR3: TGTGCCAGCAGCTTAGGGACGGTTAGCACAGATACGCAGTATTTT. This translates into CASSLGTVSTDTQYF.

V usage is TRBV20-1 and J usage is TRBJ2-1; 8 bases map to TRBD1. Trimming removed 6 bases from V and 6 bases from J; junction bases left unmatched: 13. Germline V gene lookup returns CDR1 DFQATT and CDR2 SNEGSKA (reference sequence). The CDR3 length is 15 residues. CDR3 coding DNA: TGCAGTGCCTACGTAGTTCGGGGGACAGGCAATGAGCAGTTCTTC. Protein sequence: CSAYVVRGTGNEQFF.